The 3 T cell receptor beta chains below all came from one sample that was sequenced in a study of OX40 agonist ivuxolimab in advanced cancers. Sequencing used immunoSEQ multiplex PCR; TCRdb keeps in-frame clones, though not all of them. Altogether some 99,000 clones are present, around 90% being singletons, with the ten largest covering roughly 0.5%. Source: CD4+ or CD8+ T cells sorted from blood, taken in a trial of the OX40 agonist ivuxolimab. The origin of the receptors is an adult with an advanced solid tumor such as melanoma, head and neck, liver or kidney cancer.

In this sample, this clone turned up a few times. The chain recombines TRBV2 with TRBJ1-1; D not certain. The V and J ends lost 7 bases and 0 bases respectively, with 9 bases between them. CDR1 and CDR2 (germline): SNHLY, FYNNEI. This CDR3 region has 13 residues. Here the CDR3 reads CASIGEMNTEAFF. DNA of the CDR3: TGTGCCAGCATCGGCGAGATGAACACTGAAGCTTTCTTT.

The V call is TRBV5-4, the J call TRBJ2-1; the match to TRBD2 covers 7 bases. Looked up from germline, CDR1 is SGHNT and CDR2 is YYREEE (reference sequence). This CDR3 is built from 15 residues. The V and J ends lost 0 bases and 5 bases, in that order; junction bases with no gene match: 5. DNA for the CDR3: TGTGCCAGCAGCTTGGCCAGCGGGACTAACAATGAGCAGTTCTTC. Translation: CASSLASGTNNEQFF.

The table lists this clone with a few counts. This chain links TRBV18 with TRBJ2-2; D may be TRBD1 or TRBD2 (5 bases each). The germline CDR1 and CDR2 sequences are KGHSH and LQKENI. The V end was cut by 3 bases, the J end by 2 bases, with 10 bases between. The CDR3 totals 15 residues. The CDR3 region has the DNA TGTGCCAGCTCACCCCCAGGGAGAAACACCGGGGAGCTGTTTTTT. Its protein product is CASSPPGRNTGELFF.